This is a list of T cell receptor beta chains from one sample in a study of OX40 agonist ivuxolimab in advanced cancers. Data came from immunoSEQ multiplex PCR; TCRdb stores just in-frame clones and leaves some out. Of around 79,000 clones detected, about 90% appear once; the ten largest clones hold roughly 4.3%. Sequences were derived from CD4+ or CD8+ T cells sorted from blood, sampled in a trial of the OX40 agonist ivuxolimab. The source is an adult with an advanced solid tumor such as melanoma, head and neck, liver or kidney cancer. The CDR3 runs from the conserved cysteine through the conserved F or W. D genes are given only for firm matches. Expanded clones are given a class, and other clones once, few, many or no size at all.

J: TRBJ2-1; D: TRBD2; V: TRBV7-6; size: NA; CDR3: CASSLGQREKQFF; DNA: TGTGCCAGCAGCTTAGGGCAGCGGGAGAAGCAGTTCTTC
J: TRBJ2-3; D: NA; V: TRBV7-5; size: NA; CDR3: CVTRGRERTDTQYF; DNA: TGTGTCACGAGGGGGCGGGAGCGGACAGATACGCAGTATTTT
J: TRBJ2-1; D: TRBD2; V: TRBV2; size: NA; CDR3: CASIYSSGRNEQFF; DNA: TGTGCCAGCATCTATTCTAGCGGCAGGAATGAGCAGTTCTTC
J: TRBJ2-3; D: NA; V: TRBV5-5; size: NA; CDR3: CASSLGPGHGDTQYF; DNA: TGTGCCAGCAGCTTGGGGCCGGGGCATGGAGATACGCAGTATTTT
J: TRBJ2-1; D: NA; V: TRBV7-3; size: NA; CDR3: CASSLPGVNEQFF; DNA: TGTGCCAGCAGCTTACCCGGCGTAAATGAGCAGTTCTTC
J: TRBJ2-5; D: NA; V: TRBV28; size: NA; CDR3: CASSILRGDQETQYF; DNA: TGTGCCAGCAGTATACTCAGGGGAGACCAAGAGACCCAGTACTTC
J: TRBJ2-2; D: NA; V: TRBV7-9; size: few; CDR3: CASSPHVNTGELFF; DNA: TGTGCCAGCAGCCCTCATGTAAACACCGGGGAGCTGTTTTTT
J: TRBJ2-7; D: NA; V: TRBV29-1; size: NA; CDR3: CSVQWGYEQYF; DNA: TGCAGCGTCCAGTGGGGGTACGAGCAGTACTTC
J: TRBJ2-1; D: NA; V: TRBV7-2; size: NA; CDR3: CASRGGRRNYNEQFF; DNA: TGTGCCAGCAGGGGTGGTCGGCGGAACTACAATGAGCAGTTCTTC
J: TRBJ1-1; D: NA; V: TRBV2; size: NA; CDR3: CASSGQGGIEAFF; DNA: TGTGCCAGCAGTGGGCAGGGAGGGATTGAAGCTTTCTTT